The T cell receptor beta chain under discussion was sequenced for a study of a mutant IDH1 vaccine in newly diagnosed glioma. For the study at large: Patients previously underwent radiotherapy, temozolomide, or both, and most underwent both.

With regard to this clone: Its antigen is unidentified.

From germline, CDR1 is SGHDT and CDR2 YYEEEE. The V end was cut by 4 bases, the J end by 6 bases, with 19 bases between. The CDR3 loop spans 15 amino acids. As to time point: week 5, during vaccination. Vaccinated patients received 300 ug of mutant IDH1 20-mer peptide per dose, with topical imiquimod. Repertoires were generated with immunoSEQ multiplex PCR, while TCRdb's copy carries only in-frame clones and drops some. The sample carries 50,000 to 70,000 clones, roughly 80% recorded once. This specimen consisted of PBMCs, obtained from a glioma patient whose treatment included an IDH1 peptide vaccine. This sequence was found in a woman between 18 and 29 years old with glioma. Some clones in this sample may be carry-over from other donors' samples. The chain joins TRBV5-6 to TRBJ1-2, with a weak D call TRBD1 (5 bases). CDR3 coding DNA: TGTGCCAGCAGCCCGGTGGGGCCACTGGTCCATGGCTACACCTTC. Translated, it gives CASSPVGPLVHGYTF. Complete variable domain (other parts from reference TRBV5-6 and TRBJ1-2): DAGVTQSPTHLIKTRGQQVTLRCSPKSGHDTVSWYQQALGQGPQFIFQYYEEEERQRGNFPDRFSGHQFPNYSSELNVNALLLGDSALYLCASSPVGPLVHGYTFGSGTRLTVV.